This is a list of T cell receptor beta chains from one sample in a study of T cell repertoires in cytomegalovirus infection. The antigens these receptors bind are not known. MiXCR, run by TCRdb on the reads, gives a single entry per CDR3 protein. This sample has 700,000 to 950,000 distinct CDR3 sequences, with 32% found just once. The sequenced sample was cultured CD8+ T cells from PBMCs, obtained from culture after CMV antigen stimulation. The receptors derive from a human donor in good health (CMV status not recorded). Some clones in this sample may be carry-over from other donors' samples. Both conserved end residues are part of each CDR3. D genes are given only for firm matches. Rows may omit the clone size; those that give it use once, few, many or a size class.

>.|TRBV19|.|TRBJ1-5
CASSIGPENPSNQPQHF
TGTGCCAGTAGTATTGGCCCCGAGAACCCCAGCAATCAGCCCCAGCATTTT
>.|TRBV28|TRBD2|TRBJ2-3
CATDLAGVGDTQYF
TGTGCCACCGACCTAGCGGGGGTAGGGGATACGCAGTATTTT
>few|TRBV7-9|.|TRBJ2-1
CASSPVVRPPGNEQFF
TGTGCCAGCAGCCCGGTAGTACGACCACCCGGCAATGAGCAGTTCTTC
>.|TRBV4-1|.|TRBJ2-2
CASSQDYSTGELFF
TGCGCCAGCAGCCAAGATTACAGTACCGGGGAGCTGTTTTTT
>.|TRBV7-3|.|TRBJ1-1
CASSFGHSEAFF
TGTGCCAGCAGCTTCGGACACTCCGAAGCTTTCTTT
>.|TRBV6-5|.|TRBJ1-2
CASRDRSQPVGYTF
TGTGCCAGCAGGGACAGATCTCAACCAGTTGGCTACACCTTC
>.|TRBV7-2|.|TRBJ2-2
CADLAGAFTGELFF
TGTGCCGATCTGGCGGGGGCGTTCACCGGGGAGCTGTTTTTT
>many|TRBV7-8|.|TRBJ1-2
CASSLEAQGNYGYTF
TGTGCCAGCAGCTTAGAAGCGCAGGGTAACTATGGCTACACCTTC
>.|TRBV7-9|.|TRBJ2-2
CASSSQGIANGELFF
TGTGCCAGCAGCTCACAGGGTATCGCCAACGGGGAGCTGTTTTTT
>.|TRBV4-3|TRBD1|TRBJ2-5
CASSQDRDRAWETQYF
TGCGCCAGCAGCCAAGATCGGGACAGGGCCTGGGAGACCCAGTACTTC
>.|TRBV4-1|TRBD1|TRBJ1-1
CASSHRSGQGILGTEAFF
TGCGCCAGCAGCCATCGTTCGGGACAGGGGATCCTGGGGACTGAAGCTTTCTTT
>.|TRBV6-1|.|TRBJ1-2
CASSGLSDGYGYTF
TGTGCCAGCAGTGGTTTGTCGGACGGGTATGGCTACACCTTC
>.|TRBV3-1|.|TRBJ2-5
CASSQDRGYRETQYF
TGTGCCAGCAGCCAAGATCGGGGGTACAGAGAGACCCAGTACTTC
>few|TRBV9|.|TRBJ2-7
CASSARDTPSYEQYF
TGTGCCAGCAGCGCCCGGGACACACCCTCCTACGAGCAGTACTTC
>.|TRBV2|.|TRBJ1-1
CASSGRAEAFF
TGTGCCAGCAGTGGGAGGGCTGAAGCTTTCTTT
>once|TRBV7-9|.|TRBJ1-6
CASSLRRNSYNSPLHF
TGTGCCAGCAGCTTACGGCGTAACTCCTATAATTCACCCCTCCACTTT
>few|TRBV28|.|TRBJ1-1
CASSADSENTEAFF
TGTGCCAGCAGTGCGGACAGTGAGAACACTGAAGCTTTCTTT
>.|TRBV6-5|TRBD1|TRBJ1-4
CASSYRGLDEKLFF
TGTGCCAGCAGTTACAGGGGGCTCGATGAAAAACTGTTTTTT
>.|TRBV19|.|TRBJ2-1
CASSISWPARRAYNEQFF
TGTGCCAGTAGTATATCTTGGCCAGCCAGGAGGGCCTACAATGAGCAGTTCTTC
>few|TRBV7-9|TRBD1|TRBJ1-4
CASSLAPTGGREKLFF
TGTGCCAGCAGCTTAGCGCCGACAGGGGGTCGAGAAAAACTGTTTTTT
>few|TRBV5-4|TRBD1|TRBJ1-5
CASSFLGQGRRSGQPQHF
TGTGCCAGCAGCTTCCTAGGACAGGGCCGACGGTCAGGTCAGCCCCAGCATTTT
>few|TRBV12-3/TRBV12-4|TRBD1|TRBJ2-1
CASSLPRDRGPLSYNEQFF
TGTGCCAGCAGTTTACCCCGGGACAGGGGGCCGTTGTCCTACAATGAGCAGTTCTTC
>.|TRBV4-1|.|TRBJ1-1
CASSASRALDTEAFF
TGCGCCAGCAGCGCAAGTCGGGCGCTTGACACTGAAGCTTTCTTT
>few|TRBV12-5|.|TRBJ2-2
CASGSDTGELFF
TGTGCTAGTGGTTCCGACACCGGGGAGCTGTTTTTT
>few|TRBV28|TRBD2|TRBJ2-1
CASSFRLAGVSTYNEQFF
TGTGCCAGCAGTTTTAGACTAGCGGGGGTTTCGACCTACAATGAGCAGTTCTTC
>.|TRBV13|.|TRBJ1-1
CASSPTFEAFF
TGTGCCAGCAGCCCGACCTTTGAAGCTTTCTTT
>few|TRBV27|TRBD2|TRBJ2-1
CASSLSSFTGTRANEQFF
TGTGCCAGCAGTTTATCCTCCTTCACCGGGACTAGAGCCAATGAGCAGTTCTTC
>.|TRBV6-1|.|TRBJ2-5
CASTALGGGVVEETQYF
TGTGCCAGCACCGCCCTTGGAGGGGGCGTAGTAGAAGAGACCCAGTACTTC
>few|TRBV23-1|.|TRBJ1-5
CASTPPGTSNQPQHF
TGCGCCAGCACCCCTCCAGGGACTAGCAATCAGCCCCAGCATTTT